This entry lists 5 T cell receptor beta chains sequenced from one sample in a study of CXCR3-negative and CXCR3-positive naive CD8 T cells. Whole-study results and caveats: The TRB CDR3s that CXCR3-positive naive cells carried were more hydrophobic than those of CXCR3-negative naive cells.

Preparation of TRB cDNA libraries relied on 5' RACE carrying UMI labels. TCRdb derives one entry per CDR3 protein from the 5' RACE reads, leaving out DNA. The sample spans 75,000 to 100,000 distinct CDR3 sequences; the ten largest clones claim approximately 1.1%. For these TCRs, the target antigens are not known. The material sequenced was naive CXCR3+ CD8+ T cells from blood. Subset here: CD45RO-CCR7+CD27+CD95- naive CD8+ T cells expressing CXCR3 (TNR3+). The receptors stem from a human donor in good health. Some clones in this sample may be carry-over from other donors' samples.

The chain couples TRBV12-3 or TRBV12-4 to TRBJ2-3; the TCRdb call, TRBD1, lacks DNA for checking. CDR3 length: 14 amino acids. The CDR3 reads CASRWTGPTDTQYF.

This sequence joins TRBV7-6 and TRBJ2-1; TCRdb proposes TRBD1, but this gene call is untestable without DNA. The CDR3 has 16 amino acids. Germline CDR1 SGHVS, CDR2 FNYEAQ. The CDR3 reads CASLRGRGDSYNEQFF.

The chain combines TRBV28 with TRBJ1-1; as DNA is missing, the TRBD1 call by TCRdb cannot be tested. Germline V CDR1 and CDR2: MDHEN, SYDVKM. The CDR3 totals 16 residues. The CDR3 spells CASTPLLKGRTDEAFF.

V gene TRBV4-2 combines with J gene TRBJ1-1; the D gene TCRdb calls, TRBD1, cannot be checked with no DNA. The CDR3 covers 17 residues. Germline V gene data show CDR1 as LGHNA and CDR2 as YNFKEQ. This CDR3 is CASSQARLGTGDTEAFF.

CDR3 amino acids: CASSPGVGNGNEQYF. The rearrangement links TRBV7-9 to TRBJ2-7. The CDR3 is 15 amino acids. Germline V gene sequence: CDR1 SEHNR, CDR2 FQNEAQ (reference sequence).